The 26 T cell receptor beta chains below all came from one sample that was sequenced in a study of shared clonotypes between healthy human individuals. Naive CD8 cells lacked CD45RO and underwent positive selection for CCR7, leaving out terminally differentiated effector memory CD45RA+ cells. Method: immunoSEQ multiplex PCR; TCRdb's copy keeps in-frame clones and lacks some. This sample has roughly 2 million clones, with approximately 95% found just once. The material sequenced was naive CD8+ T cells sorted from blood. These receptors were collected from a man between 18 and 35 years old in good health.

This clone was recorded only once. The chain is built from TRBV27 and TRBJ2-7; the D is unclear. Trimming shortened V by 3 bases and J by 5 bases, and 5 bases separated the two germline ends. The germline V gene encodes CDR1 MNHEY and CDR2 SMNVEV (reference sequence). The CDR3 is 11 amino acids. CDR3: CASSFLNEQYF. The CDR3 DNA sequence: TGTGCCAGCAGTTTTCTCAACGAGCAGTACTTC.

With respect to this clone: The sample holds other DNA sequences that translate to the same CDR3. This chain links TRBV27 with TRBJ1-5; 9 positions agree with TRBD1. From germline, CDR1 is MNHEY and CDR2 SMNVEV (reference sequence). The length of the CDR3 is 15 residues. The V segment lost 5 bases and the J segment 1 base; nucleotides outside the gene matches: 3. The CDR3 coding sequence is TGTGCCAGCAGTCTCGGGACAGGGAGCAATCAGCCCCAGCATTTT. Its protein product is CASSLGTGSNQPQHF.

This chain uses TRBV4-1 with TRBJ2-7; D unclear. Germline V lookup: CDR1 MGHRA, CDR2 YSYEKL. Trimming removed 1 base at V and 4 bases at J, with 8 bases between. The CDR3 has 13 residues. As DNA, the CDR3 is TGCGCCAGCAGCCAAGGCGTCCCTTACGAGCAGTACTTC. Translation: CASSQGVPYEQYF.

This chain links TRBV2 with TRBJ1-2, with D possibly being TRBD1 (5 bases). CDR1 is SNHLY, CDR2 FYNNEI, per germline. CDR3 length equals 14 residues. The V gene lost 1 base and the J gene lost 2 bases, with 8 bases spanning the gap. CDR3 sequence reads: CASSEGDVNYGYTF. The CDR3 region has the DNA TGTGCCAGCAGTGAAGGGGACGTCAACTATGGCTACACCTTC.

DNA for the CDR3: TGTGCCAGCAACACAAAAGTCGGACTCTTCCGAGCTTTCTTT. It specifies CASNTKVGLFRAFF. The chain is built from TRBV6-5 and TRBJ1-1; D ambiguous. Germline loops: CDR1 MNHEY, CDR2 SVGAGI. V dropped 7 bases and J dropped 10 bases, with 22 bases sitting between them. This CDR3 region has 14 residues.

The chain couples TRBV27 to TRBJ1-5, with 7 bases matching TRBD1. The CDR3 contains 14 residues. Trimming at V came to 3 bases and at J to 7 bases, leaving 6 bases not matched to a gene. Germline V lookup: CDR1 MNHEY, CDR2 SMNVEV (reference sequence). The DNA of the CDR3 is TGTGCCAGCAGTTTCGACAGGGAGGGGCAGCCCCAGCATTTT. This encodes CASSFDREGQPQHF.

The chain joins TRBV18 to TRBJ1-2; D not certain. CDR3 length: 15 residues. The V gene lost 3 bases and the J gene lost 7 bases, with 18 bases spanning the gap. Germline V lookup: CDR1 KGHSH, CDR2 LQKENI. CDR3 sequence reads: CASSPEGETLSGYTF. CDR3 nucleotide sequence: TGTGCCAGCTCACCCGAGGGAGAGACCCTCTCTGGCTACACCTTC.

The chain uses TRBV13 and TRBJ1-1; D is undetermined. The CDR3 extends over 15 amino acids. Trimming shortened V by 6 bases and J by 4 bases, and 18 bases separated the two germline ends. CDR1 and CDR2 (germline): PRHDT, FYEKMQ (reference sequence). The CDR3 loop reads CASSTPSLGSTEAFF. The CDR3 region has the DNA TGTGCCAGCAGTACGCCATCCCTAGGGAGCACTGAAGCTTTCTTT.

This clone was counted a single time. The chain is built from TRBV27 and TRBJ2-1; D gene unclear. Trimming pared 6 bases from V and 8 bases from J, leaving 14 bases between. This CDR3 is built from 13 residues. CDR1 MNHEY and CDR2 SMNVEV come from the germline V gene (reference sequence). The CDR3 loop is CASRASMVYEQFF. The CDR3 bases are TGTGCCAGCAGGGCCTCGATGGTCTATGAGCAGTTCTTC.

This clone was seen once. The chain recombines TRBV9 with TRBJ1-4; 7 bases are a match to TRBD1. Looked up from germline, CDR1 is SGDLS and CDR2 is YYNGEE. The CDR3 covers 14 residues. Trimming took 4 bases from V and 4 from J; bases not matched to a gene: 4. CDR3 region: CASSFGTVNEKLFF. The DNA for the CDR3 is TGTGCCAGCAGCTTCGGGACAGTTAATGAAAAACTGTTTTTT.

The chain links TRBV7-9 to TRBJ2-7, with D perhaps matching TRBD1 (5 bases). The V gene lost 1 base and the J gene lost 3 bases, with 13 bases spanning the gap. Germline lookup yields CDR1 SEHNR and CDR2 FQNEAQ (reference sequence). This CDR3 is built from 15 residues. CDR3 coding DNA: TGTGCCAGCAGCTTAGGACAGTATTCGGACTACGAGCAGTACTTC. Its translation: CASSLGQYSDYEQYF.

This rearrangement joins TRBV6-6 to TRBJ2-2; no clear D gene. V was trimmed by 2 bases and J by 5 bases, leaving 9 bases between them. The germline V gene encodes CDR1 MNHNY and CDR2 SVGAGI (reference sequence). CDR3 length: 14 amino acids. In DNA, the CDR3 is TGTGCCAGCAGTTACAACGTTTTTACCGGGGAGCTGTTTTTT. Protein: CASSYNVFTGELFF.

This sequence joins TRBV11-2 and TRBJ1-6; D remains ambiguous. V was clipped by 5 bases and J by 7 bases, with 3 bases between them. Per germline, CDR1 SGHAT and CDR2 FQNNGV. This CDR3 spans 11 amino acids. This CDR3 reads CASSENSPLHF. The CDR3 region has the DNA TGTGCCAGCAGCGAGAATTCACCCCTCCACTTT. The full variable domain, in which reference TRBV11-2 and TRBJ1-6 provide the parts outside the CDR3, is EAGVAQSPRYKIIEKRQSVAFWCNPISGHATLYWYQQILGQGPKLLIQFQNNGVVDDSQLPKDRFSAERLKGVDSTLKIQPAKLEDSAVYLCASSENSPLHFGNGTRLTVT.

This chain joins TRBV14 and TRBJ2-7; possible D gene TRBD2, 5 bases. The CDR3 spans 15 residues. Germline values: CDR1 SGHDN, CDR2 FVKESK. Trimming took off 1 base at V and 5 bases at J, with 15 bases between the two ends. The DNA of the CDR3 is TGTGCCAGCAGCCAAGGTCGGTCGGGGTTTGACGAGCAGTACTTC. Translated, it gives CASSQGRSGFDEQYF.

This chain joins TRBV2 and TRBJ2-7; the D is unclear. Germline CDR1 is SNHLY and CDR2 is FYNNEI. V lost 2 bases and J 5 bases, leaving 13 bases between the germline ends. The CDR3 has 14 amino acids. The CDR3 reads CASSENAAAHEQYF. The CDR3 DNA sequence: TGTGCCAGCAGTGAAAATGCGGCAGCCCACGAGCAGTACTTC. Based on the CDR3 plus reference TRBV2 and TRBJ2-7, the full variable domain is EPEVTQTPSHQVTQMGQEVILRCVPISNHLYFYWYRQILGQKVEFLVSFYNNEISEKSEIFDDQFSVERPDGSNFTLKIRSTKLEDSAMYFCASSENAAAHEQYFGPGTRLTVT.

The chain joins TRBV19 to TRBJ1-2; no firm D call. Germline V gene lookup returns CDR1 LNHDA and CDR2 SQIVND (reference sequence). The CDR3 extends over 13 amino acids. V lost 6 bases to trimming and J lost 1 base, with 9 bases between them. The CDR3 here is CASSAAGNYGYTF. CDR3 nucleotide sequence: TGTGCCAGTAGCGCTGCCGGTAACTATGGCTACACCTTC.

As for this clone: The identical CDR3 is also encoded by other nucleotide sequences in the sample. The chain joins TRBV5-6 to TRBJ2-7; D is undetermined. V lost 5 bases and J 1 base, leaving 4 bases between the germline ends. This CDR3 is 11 amino acids long. CDR1 and CDR2 (germline): SGHDT, YYEEEE. This CDR3 is CASSHSYEQYF. As DNA, the CDR3 is TGTGCCAGCAGTCATTCCTACGAGCAGTACTTC.

The rearrangement joins TRBV6-1 to TRBJ1-4; 9 bases match TRBD1. Germline CDR1 reads MNHNS; CDR2 reads SASEGT. V dropped 3 bases and J dropped 5; count of bases not matched to a gene: 4. This CDR3 has 15 amino acids. The CDR3 DNA sequence: TGTGCCAGCAGTGAGACAGGGGGTCCAAATGAAAAACTGTTTTTT. Translation: CASSETGGPNEKLFF.

Details on this clone: Other DNA sequences in the same sample also yield this CDR3. This chain joins TRBV5-1 and TRBJ1-1; no reliable D call. V shed 0 bases and J shed 3 bases, with 12 bases lying between them. The CDR3 loop spans 15 amino acids. Germline V gene data show CDR1 as SGHRS and CDR2 as YFSETQ. The CDR3 spells CASSLGPGWDTEAFF. DNA of the CDR3: TGCGCCAGCAGCTTGGGGCCGGGCTGGGACACTGAAGCTTTCTTT.

The V gene is TRBV25-1, the J gene TRBJ1-2; 9 bases fit TRBD1. The CDR3 has 13 amino acids. CDR1 and CDR2 (germline): MGHDK, SYGVNS. V was clipped by 6 bases and J by 4 bases; unmatched bases: 3. The DNA of the CDR3 is TGTGCCAGCAGCCTGGGACAGGGCTATGGCTACACCTTC. Translating gives CASSLGQGYGYTF.

The chain combines TRBV6-5 with TRBJ2-4; TRBD2 is a possible D gene (5 bases). The CDR3 has 16 amino acids. With 2 bases removed from V and 2 bases from J, the gap between germline ends came to 13 bases. The germline CDR1 and CDR2 sequences are MNHEY and SVGAGI. Written as DNA, the CDR3 is TGTGCCAGCAGTTACGGGTTAGAGGGCACCAAAAACATTCAGTACTTC. It codes for CASSYGLEGTKNIQYF.

Remarks on this clone: The sample has other DNA sequences that encode this CDR3 too. The rearrangement links TRBV30 to TRBJ2-7; D call uncertain. Trimming removed 0 bases at V and 4 bases at J, with 10 bases between. Germline CDR1 and CDR2: GTSNPN and SVGIG (reference sequence). This CDR3 has 13 residues. For the CDR3, the DNA is TGTGCCTGGAGTGTAATTAAGGGTTACGAGCAGTACTTC. Protein product: CAWSVIKGYEQYF. Variable domain in full (rest from reference TRBV30 and TRBJ2-7): SQTIHQWPATLVQPVGSPLSLECTVEGTSNPNLYWYRQAAGRGLQLLFYSVGIGQISSEVPQNLSASRPQDRQFILSSKKLLLSDSGFYLCAWSVIKGYEQYFGPGTRLTVT.

The chain links TRBV27 to TRBJ1-2, with 7 bases identical to TRBD1. The CDR3 has 17 residues. Trimming removed 0 bases from V and 4 bases from J; junction bases left unmatched: 11. Germline lookup yields CDR1 MNHEY and CDR2 SMNVEV (reference sequence). The CDR3 DNA is TGTGCCAGCAGTTTATCAGGGCCAGGGGGGCCACTCTATGGCTACACCTTC. The encoded protein is CASSLSGPGGPLYGYTF.

This rearrangement joins TRBV11-2 to TRBJ1-1; the D gene is possibly TRBD1 (5 bases). CDR1 is SGHAT, CDR2 FQNNGV, per germline. This CDR3 is 16 amino acids long. The ends were cut back, 0 bases at V and 11 bases at J, with 22 bases in the middle. This chain's CDR3 is CASSLDLEGVRLAAFF. Written as DNA, the CDR3 is TGTGCCAGCAGCTTAGATCTGGAAGGGGTTCGGTTGGCGGCTTTCTTT.

The V gene is TRBV2, the J gene TRBJ2-7, with 8 bases fitting TRBD1. CDR3 length: 14 residues. V lost 6 bases, J lost 4 bases, and 8 bases stayed unmatched. Looked up from germline, CDR1 is SNHLY and CDR2 is FYNNEI. CDR3 amino acids: CASSPPGGWYEQYF. In nucleotides, the CDR3 is TGTGCCAGCAGCCCCCCAGGGGGCTGGTACGAGCAGTACTTC.

Comments on this clone: The germline gene is not matched at one end of the junction; a read error may be the cause. The genes are TRBV27 and TRBJ1-5, with a tentative D call TRBD1 (6 bases). This CDR3 contains 14 residues. CDR1 and CDR2 from the germline V gene are MNHEY and SMNVEV (reference sequence). The CDR3 is CASSLSRGAVPMDF. DNA of the CDR3: TGTGCCAGCAGTTTATCGCGGGGGGCCGTGCCTATGGATTTT.